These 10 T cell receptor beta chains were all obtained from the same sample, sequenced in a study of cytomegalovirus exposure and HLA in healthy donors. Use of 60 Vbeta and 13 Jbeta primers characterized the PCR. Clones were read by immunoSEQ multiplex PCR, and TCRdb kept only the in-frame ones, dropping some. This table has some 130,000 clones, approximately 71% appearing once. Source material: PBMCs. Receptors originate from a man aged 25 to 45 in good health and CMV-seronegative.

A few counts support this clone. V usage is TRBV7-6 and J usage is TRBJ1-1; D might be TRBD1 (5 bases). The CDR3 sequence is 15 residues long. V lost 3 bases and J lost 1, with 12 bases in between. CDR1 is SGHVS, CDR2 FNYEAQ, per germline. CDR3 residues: CASSLGGAGNTEAFF. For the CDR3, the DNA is TGTGCCAGCAGCTTGGGTGGGGCAGGGAACACTGAAGCTTTCTTT.

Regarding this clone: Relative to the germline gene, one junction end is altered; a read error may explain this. The CDR3 coding sequence is TGTTCCAGCAGCTTGGGGGGGGGACCCGAGCAGTACTTC. Amino acid sequence: CSSSLGGGPEQYF. The chain combines TRBV7-9 with TRBJ2-7, with 7 bases that match TRBD2. Germline lookup yields CDR1 SEHNR and CDR2 FQNEAQ (reference sequence). This CDR3 has 13 amino acids.

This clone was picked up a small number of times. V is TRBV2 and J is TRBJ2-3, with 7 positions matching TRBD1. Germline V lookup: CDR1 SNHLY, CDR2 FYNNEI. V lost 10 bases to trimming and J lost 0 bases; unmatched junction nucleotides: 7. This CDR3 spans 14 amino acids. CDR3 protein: CAITTGSSTDTQYF. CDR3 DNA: TGTGCCATCACGACAGGGTCTAGCACAGATACGCAGTATTTT.

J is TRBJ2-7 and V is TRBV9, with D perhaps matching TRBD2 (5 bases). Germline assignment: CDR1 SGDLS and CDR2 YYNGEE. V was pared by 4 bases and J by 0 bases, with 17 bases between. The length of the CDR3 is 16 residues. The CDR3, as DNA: TGTGCCAGCAGCCCCACGGCTAGCAGGAGCTCCTACGAGCAGTACTTC. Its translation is CASSPTASRSSYEQYF.

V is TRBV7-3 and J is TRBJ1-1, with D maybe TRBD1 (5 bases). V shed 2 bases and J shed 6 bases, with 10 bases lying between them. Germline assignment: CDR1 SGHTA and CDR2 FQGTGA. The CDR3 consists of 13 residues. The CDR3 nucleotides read TGTGCCAGCAGCTTATGGGGGGGGGCTGAAGCTTTCTTT. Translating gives CASSLWGGAEAFF. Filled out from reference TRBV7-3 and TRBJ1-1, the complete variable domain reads GAGVSQTPSNKVTEKGKYVELRCDPISGHTALYWYRQSLGQGPEFLIYFQGTGAADDSGLPNDRFFAVRPEGSVSTLKIQRTERGDSAVYLCASSLWGGAEAFFGQGTRLTVV.

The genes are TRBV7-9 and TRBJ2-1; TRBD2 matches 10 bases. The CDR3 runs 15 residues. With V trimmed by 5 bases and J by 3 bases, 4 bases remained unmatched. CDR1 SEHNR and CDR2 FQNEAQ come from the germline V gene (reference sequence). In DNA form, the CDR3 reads TGTGCCAGCAGCCTTCTAGCGGGAGACTACAATGAGCAGTTCTTC. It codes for CASSLLAGDYNEQFF. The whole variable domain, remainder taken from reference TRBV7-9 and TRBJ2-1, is DTGVSQNPRHKITKRGQNVTFRCDPISEHNRLYWYRQTLGQGPEFLTYFQNEAQLEKSRLLSDRFSAERPKGSFSTLEIQRTEQGDSAMYLCASSLLAGDYNEQFFGPGTRLTVL.

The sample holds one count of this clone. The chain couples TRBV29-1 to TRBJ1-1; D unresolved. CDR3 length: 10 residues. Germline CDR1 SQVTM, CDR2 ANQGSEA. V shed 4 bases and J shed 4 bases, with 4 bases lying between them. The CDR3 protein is CSVVGTEAFF. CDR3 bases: TGCAGCGTTGTCGGCACTGAAGCTTTCTTT. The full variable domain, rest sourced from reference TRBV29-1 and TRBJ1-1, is SAVISQKPSRDICQRGTSLTIQCQVDSQVTMMFWYRQQPGQSLTLIATANQGSEATYESGFVIDKFPISRPNLTFSTLTVSNMSPEDSSIYLCSVVGTEAFFGQGTRLTVV.

As DNA, the CDR3 is TGCAGCGCGGGGAGCTCCTACAATGAGCAGTTCTTC. Its protein is CSAGSSYNEQFF. The chain employs TRBV29-1 and TRBJ2-1, with D maybe TRBD2 (5 bases). Germline V gives CDR1 SQVTM, CDR2 ANQGSEA. This CDR3 region has 12 residues. With 7 bases removed from V and 0 bases from J, the gap between germline ends came to 7 bases.

CDR3 in amino acids: CASSLSSDEQFF. CDR3 nucleotides: TGTGCCAGCAGCTTATCCAGCGATGAGCAGTTCTTC. The rearrangement uses TRBV7-9 and TRBJ2-1, with D uncertain. Trimming cost V 2 bases and J 8 bases, with 7 bases left between them. Germline loops: CDR1 SEHNR, CDR2 FQNEAQ (reference sequence). CDR3 length: 12 residues.

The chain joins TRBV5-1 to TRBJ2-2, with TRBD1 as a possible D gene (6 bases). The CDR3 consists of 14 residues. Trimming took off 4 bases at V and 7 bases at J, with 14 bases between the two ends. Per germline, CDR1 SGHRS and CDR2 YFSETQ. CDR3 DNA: TGCGCCAGCAGCGGGCTAGGGACAAACGGGGAGCTGTTTTTT. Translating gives CASSGLGTNGELFF.